Sequencing of this T cell receptor (beta chain) was carried out in a study of vaccination effects on CD4 cells after COVID-19. The table came from immunoSEQ multiplex PCR; TCRdb's copy has only in-frame clones and leaves some out. The sample contains roughly 64,000 clones, 72% of which appear only once. The CDR3 has 15 residues. Deletions cut 0 bases from V and 7 bases from J, with 10 bases between. CDR1 and CDR2 from the germline V gene are LGHNA and YNFKEQ. The authors isolated CD4+ T cells after around 10 days of culture. Only a few counts were recorded for this clone. Its specificity is unknown. This chain joins TRBV4-2 and TRBJ1-6; D might be TRBD1 (5 bases). Source: CD4+ T cells from PBMCs cultured without peptide, taken before COVID-19 vaccination. The receptor was derived from a human donor who had a prior SARS-CoV-2 infection. DNA of the CDR3: TGTGCCAGCAGCCAAGAAGTCGGGGGAAATTCACCCCTCCACTTT. This translates into CASSQEVGGNSPLHF.